This T cell receptor beta chain is drawn from a study of somatic mutations in cytotoxic T cells in rheumatoid arthritis (dated by TCRdb to the late 2010s). For the study in its entirety: Before any treatment started and right after they were diagnosed, patients gave peripheral blood samples (about 30 ml EDTA). Some V beta antibody-stained T-cell populations were flow-sorted on a FACSAria II or Sony SH800 at nearly 100% purity, and sorted V beta1+ cells also underwent TCRB sequencing. To characterize clonality, the study used TCRB deep sequencing while asking whether somatic mutations are carried by expanded CD8+ T-cell clones in newly diagnosed, untreated rheumatoid arthritis. TCRB deep sequencing covered approximately 69 patients with rheumatoid arthritis along with 15 to 25 healthy controls. Patient and control groups had essentially identical median ages.

Of note for this clone: This receptor's antigen is unknown. No qualities accompany the bases; no much larger clone lies one base away.

V is pruned by 5 bases and J by 1 base, leaving 4 bases of the junction without a gene match. CDR1 and CDR2 are drawn from the germline V gene: SGHAT, FQNNGV. From the cysteine through the phenylalanine, the CDR3 covers 15 amino acids. The read is trimmed to its CDR3 DNA, 45 bases read in frame from base 1. CD4+ and CD8+ cells were isolated by positive magnetic bead selection on an AutoMACS, and purity was checked by flow cytometry. A TCR V beta antibody panel was used in flow cytometry to screen first for clonal expansions, which were then characterized by TCRB deep sequencing of sorted CD8+ fractions. Ficoll-Paque PLUS density gradient separation was used to isolate peripheral blood mononuclear cells. DNA from CD4-enriched, CD8-enriched or PBMC samples was extracted using Nucleospin Tissue or Tissue XS kits and then quantified on a Qubit 2.0 fluorometer. Beyond this particular receptor, the publication reports: In patients, CD8+ clonality rose with age (Spearman r ~ 0.52), which was not the case in healthy controls. The slight TRBV07 underrepresentation in patients was not adjusted for multiple comparisons. In about an eighth of the 65 patients, more than 20% of CD8+ cells belonged to the largest CD8+ clone, while several identical CD8+ TCRB sequences were shared between blood and synovial fluid. Rheumatoid arthritis patients and age-matched healthy controls did not significantly differ in CD8+ T-cell clonality. The expanded CD8+ clones had unknown antigen targets, and not appearing in virus-specific databases did not rule out that they were virus-specific.

Genomic DNA underwent TCRB CDR3 sequencing using the immunoSEQ assay. From the authors' description of their analysis: When patient CD8+ clones exceeding 1% were checked against published virus-specific TCRB sequences, only a few matched. Analyses were restricted to productive TCRB rearrangements. A clone was defined by a unique TCRB CDR3 sequence, and clonality was computed as a productive clonality index based on Shannon entropy. The template counts of each clone relative to the total templates per sample were used to calculate repertoire overlap between two samples. V-gene usage from TCRB sequencing and V-gene usage measured by flow cytometry were correlated (Spearman r of around 0.6). This is the immuneACCESS table as TCRdb keeps it, with only in-frame sequences that have V and J called. A part of the clones is gone; compared with another copy, unresolved V genes explain less than half, and the rest is unexplained. That table is the source of V, J and clone size, and D and trimming were worked out from the DNA. This sample comprises about 14,000 clones, roughly 80% of them detected only once. Roughly 15% of the sample is in the top ten clones.

The sequencing input was CD8+ T cells sorted from blood. The sequence joins TRBV11-2 to TRBJ1-5, and 8 junction bases match TRBD1. The sequence came from an adult with rheumatoid arthritis. In nucleotides, the sequence is TGTGCCAGCAGCCCGGGACAGGCGAGCAATCAGCCCCAGCATTTT. The translation is CASSPGQASNQPQHF.